The 30 T cell receptor beta chains below were found in one sample sequenced in a study of follicular helper T cells after annual influenza vaccination. This table comes from immunoSEQ multiplex PCR, and its TCRdb copy is limited to in-frame clones, with some not included. The repertoire holds some 2,500 clones, with more than 85% as singletons. Time point noted: 2014-2015 season, pre-vaccination. The sample was CXCR5+ CD38+ circulating T follicular helper cells from blood, taken on the day of influenza vaccination. Subset specified: circulating Tfh, non-naive CD4+CXCR5+PD-1+ (ICOS+CD38+ or ICOS-CD38-). The receptors shown here come from an adult who received the influenza vaccine.

The chain recombines TRBV7-2 with TRBJ1-4; tentative D call: TRBD1 (5 bases). Trimming cost V 3 bases and J 7 bases, with 18 bases left between them. This CDR3 comprises 16 residues. Germline V gene sequence: CDR1 SGHTA, CDR2 FQGNSA. CDR3 DNA: TGTGCCAGCAGCTTGTTACCGGGAGCGGGGGGTGAAAAACTGTTTTTT. It is translated as CASSLLPGAGGEKLFF.

The chain recombines TRBV9 with TRBJ2-1; 8 bases are shared with TRBD2. V was pared by 1 base and J by 2 bases, with 5 bases of the junction left unmatched. CDR1 and CDR2 (germline): SGDLS, YYNGEE. CDR3 length equals 16 residues. The DNA for the CDR3 is TGTGCCAGCAGCGTAATCGGGGGGGGGCCCTACAATGAGCAGTTCTTC. It codes for CASSVIGGGPYNEQFF. Based on the CDR3 plus reference TRBV9 and TRBJ2-1, the full variable domain is DSGVTQTPKHLITATGQRVTLRCSPRSGDLSVYWYQQSLDQGLQFLIQYYNGEERAKGNILERFSAQQFPDLHSELNLSSLELGDSALYFCASSVIGGGPYNEQFFGPGTRLTVL.

V usage is TRBV2 and J usage is TRBJ2-6; possible D gene TRBD2, 5 bases. The CDR3 length is 15 residues. V lost 7 bases and J 2 bases, leaving 12 bases between the germline ends. Germline V gene data show CDR1 as SNHLY and CDR2 as FYNNEI. CDR3 sequence reads: CASTSPGAGANVLTF. Here the CDR3 DNA reads TGTGCCAGCACCTCCCCCGGGGCTGGGGCCAACGTCCTGACTTTC.

The rearrangement uses TRBV6-6 and TRBJ1-1, with a possible D match to TRBD1 (5 bases). The CDR3 contains 14 residues. Trimming cost V 7 bases and J 3 bases, with 15 bases left between them. The germline CDR1 and CDR2 sequences are MNHNY and SVGAGI (reference sequence). The CDR3 protein is CASTRTQGDTEAFF. CDR3 coding DNA: TGTGCCAGCACCAGAACACAAGGGGACACTGAAGCTTTCTTT.

In its sample, this clone was seen a few times. The junction shows a germline mismatch at one end, possibly a read error. CDR3 loop: CASSERVF. CDR3 DNA: TGTGCCAGCAGTGAACGGGTCTTT. This rearrangement joins TRBV6-1 to TRBJ1-1; D not resolved. This CDR3 is 8 amino acids long. The V gene's germline CDR1 is MNHNS and CDR2 SASEGT.

This rearrangement joins TRBV14 to TRBJ2-1, with D tentatively TRBD2 (5 bases). The CDR3 has 11 residues. Germline CDR1 SGHDN, CDR2 FVKESK. V shed 4 bases and J shed 9 bases, with 7 bases lying between them. The CDR3 reads CASSLRAEQFF. CDR3 nucleotides: TGTGCCAGCAGCCTGAGGGCTGAGCAGTTCTTC.

The chain links TRBV18 to TRBJ1-1; 9 nucleotides agree with TRBD1. J lost 3 bases, V lost 5 bases, and 13 bases had no gene match. Germline V gene lookup returns CDR1 KGHSH and CDR2 LQKENI. This CDR3 comprises 17 residues. DNA for the CDR3: TGTGCCAGCTCATCCAGTACAGGGGGCCGAGGGGACACTGAAGCTTTCTTT. Protein product: CASSSSTGGRGDTEAFF.

The chain combines TRBV30 with TRBJ2-3, with 9 bases that match TRBD2. Germline V CDR1 and CDR2: GTSNPN, SVGIG (reference sequence). The CDR3 spans 15 residues. Trimming at V came to 0 bases and at J to 3 bases, leaving 4 bases not matched to a gene. CDR3 amino acids: CAWSVWAGGTDTQYF. In DNA, the CDR3 is TGTGCCTGGAGTGTATGGGCGGGAGGGACAGATACGCAGTATTTT.

The rearrangement uses TRBV18 and TRBJ2-7; tentative D call: TRBD1 (6 bases). The CDR3 runs 13 residues. V lost 6 bases and J 5 bases, leaving 14 bases between the germline ends. Germline V gene sequence: CDR1 KGHSH, CDR2 LQKENI. CDR3 nucleotide sequence: TGTGCCAGCTCCCCTCCCGGGACAAACGAGCAGTACTTC. As protein: CASSPPGTNEQYF.

The V gene is TRBV28, the J gene TRBJ1-1; D gene ambiguous. The CDR3 is 12 amino acids. CDR1 is MDHEN and CDR2 is SYDVKM in the germline V gene. V was pared by 3 bases and J by 1 base, with 3 bases between. In DNA, the CDR3 is TGTGCCAGCAGTTTTCAGAACACTGAAGCTTTCTTT. It yields the protein CASSFQNTEAFF.

CDR3 region: CASKTSGWGEQYF. The DNA of the CDR3 is TGCGCCAGCAAAACGTCAGGGTGGGGCGAGCAGTACTTC. The gene calls are TRBV5-1 and TRBJ2-7, with D perhaps matching TRBD1 (5 bases). Per germline, CDR1 SGHRS and CDR2 YFSETQ. The CDR3 length is 13 residues. V was shortened by 6 bases and J by 6 bases, with 16 bases between the two germline ends.

The chain couples TRBV27 to TRBJ2-5; 8 bases agree with TRBD1. CDR3 length: 15 residues. CDR1 and CDR2 from the germline V gene are MNHEY and SMNVEV (reference sequence). J gave up 4 bases and V 2 bases, and 6 bases lay outside the gene matches. CDR3 region: CASSLTGGLTETQYF. The CDR3 DNA reads as TGTGCCAGCAGTTTAACAGGGGGTCTTACAGAGACCCAGTACTTC.

The rearrangement uses TRBV18 and TRBJ2-5; 8 bases are shared with TRBD1. From germline, CDR1 is KGHSH and CDR2 LQKENI. CDR3 length equals 16 residues. The J segment lost 5 bases and the V segment lost 5 bases, leaving 13 bases of the junction unmatched. CDR3 nucleotide sequence: TGTGCCAGCTCATTCCGACAGGGGTCGTCCTTGGAGACCCAGTACTTC. Residues: CASSFRQGSSLETQYF.

The chain links TRBV4-1 to TRBJ2-6; no clear D gene. Germline V CDR1 and CDR2: MGHRA, YSYEKL. This CDR3 contains 15 residues. V was cut by 1 base and J by 4 bases, with 8 bases left in between. The CDR3 DNA reads as TGCGCCAGCAGCCAAGTCACGACAGGGGCCAACGTCCTGACTTTC. This codes for CASSQVTTGANVLTF.

The V call is TRBV6-6, the J call TRBJ1-1, with TRBD1 matching over 7 bases. CDR3 length equals 15 residues. Germline CDR1 reads MNHNY; CDR2 reads SVGAGI (reference sequence). J gave up 5 bases and V 2 bases, and 8 bases lay outside the gene matches. For the CDR3, the DNA is TGTGCCAGCAGTTACCCGACAGGGACGGTGACTGAAGCTTTCTTT. Encoded protein: CASSYPTGTVTEAFF.

This chain uses TRBV5-1 with TRBJ2-1; TRBD2 might be the D (6 bases). Trimming cost V 4 bases and J 3 bases, with 20 bases left between them. CDR1 and CDR2 (germline): SGHRS, YFSETQ. The CDR3 extends over 17 amino acids. As DNA, the CDR3 is TGCGCCAGCAGCGCCCACCGGGGGATAGGTAACTACAATGAGCAGTTCTTC. It translates to CASSAHRGIGNYNEQFF. Drawing the rest from reference TRBV5-1 and TRBJ2-1, the complete variable domain is KAGVTQTPRYLIKTRGQQVTLSCSPISGHRSVSWYQQTPGQGLQFLFEYFSETQRNKGNFPGRFSGRQFSNSRSEMNVSTLELGDSALYLCASSAHRGIGNYNEQFFGPGTRLTVL.

The chain combines TRBV5-1 with TRBJ2-1, with D maybe TRBD1 (5 bases). Germline values: CDR1 SGHRS, CDR2 YFSETQ. The V and J ends lost 3 bases and 5 bases respectively, with 15 bases between them. The CDR3 spans 15 residues. The CDR3 reads CASSSRWGDDNEQFF. The CDR3, as DNA: TGCGCCAGCAGCTCCCGTTGGGGCGACGACAATGAGCAGTTCTTC.

The chain is built from TRBV30 and TRBJ2-3, with 8 bases aligning to TRBD2. Germline V lookup: CDR1 GTSNPN, CDR2 SVGIG (reference sequence). V shed 0 bases and J 6 bases; nucleotides not matched to a gene: 8. CDR3 length: 15 amino acids. The CDR3 sequence: CAWSVMSGGFDTQYF. CDR3 in DNA: TGTGCCTGGAGTGTAATGTCGGGAGGGTTCGATACGCAGTATTTT. Drawing the rest from reference TRBV30 and TRBJ2-3, the complete variable domain is SQTIHQWPATLVQPVGSPLSLECTVEGTSNPNLYWYRQAAGRGLQLLFYSVGIGQISSEVPQNLSASRPQDRQFILSSKKLLLSDSGFYLCAWSVMSGGFDTQYFGPGTRLTVL.

In DNA, the CDR3 is TGTGCCAGCAGCTTCACGCCAGGTTCCTACAATGAGCAGTTCTTC. Amino acids: CASSFTPGSYNEQFF. The chain employs TRBV5-6 and TRBJ2-1; D is unclear. The CDR3 is made up of 15 amino acids. CDR1 is SGHDT and CDR2 is YYEEEE in the germline V gene. V was cut by 2 bases and J by 1 base, with 10 bases left in between.

For the CDR3, the DNA is TGCGCCAGCAGCTTAAACGGGAGACAGGGATACAATGAGCAGTTCTTC. Translation gives CASSLNGRQGYNEQFF. The rearrangement joins TRBV5-1 to TRBJ2-1; D may be TRBD1 (7 bases). This CDR3 comprises 16 residues. Trimming removed 2 bases at V and 4 bases at J, with 16 bases between. Looked up from germline, CDR1 is SGHRS and CDR2 is YFSETQ.

V and J are TRBV5-6 and TRBJ1-2; a weak D match, TRBD1 (6 bases). Germline assignment: CDR1 SGHDT and CDR2 YYEEEE. The CDR3 covers 16 residues. Trimming left V 4 bases short and J 4 bases short, with 20 bases between. The CDR3 is CASSPTGGGAFYGYTF. The DNA for the CDR3 is TGTGCCAGCAGCCCCACCGGGGGGGGCGCTTTCTATGGCTACACCTTC.

This chain uses TRBV7-9 with TRBJ2-3; TRBD2 agrees at 14 bases. Germline-derived CDR1 and CDR2 are SEHNR and FQNEAQ (reference sequence). The length of the CDR3 is 19 residues. V lost 4 bases, J lost 0 bases, and 9 bases stayed unmatched. The CDR3 spells CASSSGLAGGASSTDTQYF. Here the CDR3 DNA reads TGTGCCAGCAGCTCAGGACTAGCGGGGGGAGCATCTAGCACAGATACGCAGTATTTT.

The chain joins TRBV18 to TRBJ2-5; 7 bases align to TRBD1. The CDR3 totals 14 residues. Germline V CDR1 and CDR2: KGHSH, LQKENI. The junction had 2 bases not matched to a gene; V was cut back by 0 bases and J by 4 bases. CDR3 loop: CASSPPNRGETQYF. In DNA, the CDR3 is TGTGCCAGCTCACCACCGAACAGGGGAGAGACCCAGTACTTC.

This chain joins TRBV2 and TRBJ2-2; the match to TRBD2 covers 10 bases. Germline V gene sequence: CDR1 SNHLY, CDR2 FYNNEI. Germline trimming cut 9 bases from V and 7 bases from J; bases unmatched to any gene: 8. CDR3 length: 14 amino acids. The CDR3 here is CASRAGGEGGELFF. CDR3 nucleotide sequence: TGTGCCAGTAGAGCGGGAGGGGAGGGCGGGGAGCTGTTTTTT. The full variable domain, completed using reference TRBV2 and TRBJ2-2, is EPEVTQTPSHQVTQMGQEVILRCVPISNHLYFYWYRQILGQKVEFLVSFYNNEISEKSEIFDDQFSVERPDGSNFTLKIRSTKLEDSAMYFCASRAGGEGGELFFGEGSRLTVL.

This clone showed up just a few times. The rearrangement links TRBV4-1 to TRBJ1-2; TRBD1 matches 9 bases. V was clipped by 2 bases and J by 8 bases; unmatched bases: 9. This CDR3 is built from 15 residues. Germline V gene data show CDR1 as MGHRA and CDR2 as YSYEKL. CDR3 nucleotides: TGCGCCAGCAGCCAATCGGGACAGGGTTTGCTAGGCTACACCTTC. This codes for CASSQSGQGLLGYTF.

The rearrangement uses TRBV6-1 and TRBJ1-2, with 8 positions matching TRBD1. The CDR3 covers 17 residues. Germline V lookup: CDR1 MNHNS, CDR2 SASEGT. The junction had 12 bases not matched to a gene; V was cut back by 2 bases and J by 4 bases. The CDR3 sequence is CASSEIGMTGAGYGYTF. In nucleotides, the CDR3 is TGTGCCAGCAGTGAAATTGGGATGACAGGGGCGGGCTATGGCTACACCTTC.

V and J are TRBV7-3 and TRBJ2-1, with a weak D call TRBD1 (6 bases). Germline V gene data show CDR1 as SGHTA and CDR2 as FQGTGA. There are 14 residues in the CDR3. Trimming removed 4 bases at V and 8 bases at J, with 15 bases between. The CDR3 region is CASSSGLGADEQFF. Written as DNA, the CDR3 is TGTGCCAGCAGCTCTGGACTGGGGGCGGATGAGCAGTTCTTC.

The chain uses TRBV2 and TRBJ2-1, with 9 bases lining up with TRBD2. Germline CDR1 is SNHLY and CDR2 is FYNNEI. With V trimmed by 3 bases and J by 0 bases, 0 bases remained unmatched. The CDR3 contains 15 residues. CDR3 sequence: CASSDSGSSYNEQFF. In DNA form, the CDR3 reads TGTGCCAGCAGTGATAGCGGGAGCTCCTACAATGAGCAGTTCTTC. Drawing the rest from reference TRBV2 and TRBJ2-1, the complete variable domain is EPEVTQTPSHQVTQMGQEVILRCVPISNHLYFYWYRQILGQKVEFLVSFYNNEISEKSEIFDDQFSVERPDGSNFTLKIRSTKLEDSAMYFCASSDSGSSYNEQFFGPGTRLTVL.

The rearrangement links TRBV6-4 to TRBJ2-6; D remains unclear. Deletions cut 4 bases from V and 5 bases from J, with 24 bases between. The CDR3 is made up of 19 amino acids. The V gene's germline CDR1 is MRHNA and CDR2 SNTAGT. DNA of the CDR3: TGTGCCAGCAGTGCGTCCATCTCACACGACAAAAGTCGGGCCAACGTCCTGACTTTC. This gives the protein CASSASISHDKSRANVLTF.

The chain carries TRBV9 and TRBJ2-3; 10 bases agree with TRBD2. V lost 0 bases to trimming and J lost 3 bases; unmatched junction nucleotides: 7. Germline lookup yields CDR1 SGDLS and CDR2 YYNGEE. The CDR3 is made up of 17 amino acids. Written as DNA, the CDR3 is TGTGCCAGCAGCGTAGAAGCGGGGGGGCTGGGGACAGATACGCAGTATTTT. Translation gives CASSVEAGGLGTDTQYF. The full variable domain, rest sourced from reference TRBV9 and TRBJ2-3, is DSGVTQTPKHLITATGQRVTLRCSPRSGDLSVYWYQQSLDQGLQFLIQYYNGEERAKGNILERFSAQQFPDLHSELNLSSLELGDSALYFCASSVEAGGLGTDTQYFGPGTRLTVL.